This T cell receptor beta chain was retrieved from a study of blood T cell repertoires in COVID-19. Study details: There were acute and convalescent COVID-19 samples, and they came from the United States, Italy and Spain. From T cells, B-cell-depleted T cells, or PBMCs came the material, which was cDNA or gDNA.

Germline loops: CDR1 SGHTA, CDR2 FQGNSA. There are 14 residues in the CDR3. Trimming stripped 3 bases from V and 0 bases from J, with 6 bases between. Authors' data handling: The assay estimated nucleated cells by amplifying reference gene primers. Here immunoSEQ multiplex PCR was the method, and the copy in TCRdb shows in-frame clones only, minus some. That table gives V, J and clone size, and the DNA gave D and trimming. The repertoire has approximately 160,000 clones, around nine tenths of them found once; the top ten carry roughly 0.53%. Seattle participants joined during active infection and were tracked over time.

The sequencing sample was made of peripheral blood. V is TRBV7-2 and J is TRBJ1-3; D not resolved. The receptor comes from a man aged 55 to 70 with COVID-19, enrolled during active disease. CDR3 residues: CASSFESSGNTIYF. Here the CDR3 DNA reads TGTGCCAGCAGCTTCGAGTCCTCTGGAAACACCATATATTTT.